This T cell receptor beta chain appears in the sequencing data of a study of blood T cell repertoires in COVID-19. About the study: Whether acute or convalescent, the COVID-19 samples came from the United States, Italy and Spain. T cells, B-cell-depleted T cells, or PBMCs provided the cDNA or gDNA that served as material.

TCRdb's table, derived via immunoSEQ multiplex PCR, lists solely in-frame clones and lacks some. The sample has some 190,000 clones; 84% are singletons. The CDR3 is 14 amino acids. V gave up 3 bases and J gave up 4 bases, with 10 bases separating them. Germline loops: CDR1 LNHDA, CDR2 SQIVND (reference sequence). Sequencing input: peripheral blood. This chain connects TRBV19 to TRBJ2-4, with D perhaps TRBD1 (6 bases). The clonotype comes from a woman aged 70-85 years with active or convalescent COVID-19. In nucleotides, the CDR3 is TGTGCCAGTAGTATGGGTACAGGGAAAAACATTCAGTACTTC. It is translated as CASSMGTGKNIQYF.